The 7 T cell receptor beta chains presented below share a single source sample, sequenced in a study of blood T cells in healthy people across ages. A second about 7 to 11 cycle PCR used barcoded and J-beta primers. TCRdb processed the 5' RACE reads anew with MiXCR; each CDR3 protein has one entry. The data show around 1,600,000 distinct CDR3 sequences, 35% to 45% seen once. Specimen: blood. The receptors come from a woman aged 18 to 35 in good health.

This clonotype has only one observation. The J gene is TRBJ2-1, the V gene TRBV7-9; TRBD2 matches 10 bases. This CDR3 has 18 residues. J lost 0 bases, V lost 2 bases, and 7 bases had no gene match. Germline V gene sequence: CDR1 SEHNR, CDR2 FQNEAQ (reference sequence). The CDR3 sequence is CASSLSNSGGHSYNEQFF. CDR3 coding DNA: TGTGCCAGCAGCTTAAGTAATAGCGGGGGGCACTCCTACAATGAGCAGTTCTTC.

A remark on this clonotype: A read error may be the cause here, since a much bigger clone is one base away. The chain employs TRBV7-6 and TRBJ2-3; TRBD2 aligns across 11 bases. Germline CDR1 and CDR2: SGHVS and FNYEAQ. The CDR3 length is 17 residues. The CDR3 loop is CASSLKLAGEGTATQYF. CDR3 sequence (DNA): TGTGCCAGCAGCTTAAAACTAGCGGGAGAGGGTACAGCTACGCAGTATTTT.

The chain joins TRBV20-1 to TRBJ1-1; D is perhaps TRBD1 (5 bases). The CDR3 covers 18 residues. Germline V lookup: CDR1 DFQATT, CDR2 SNEGSKA (reference sequence). Between the trimmed V and J ends, which lost 5 bases and 0 bases, there was a span of 25 bases. The chain's CDR3 is CSAEDQEGSGTLNTEAFF. The CDR3 DNA follows: TGCAGTGCTGAGGACCAAGAGGGGTCCGGGACCTTGAACACTGAAGCTTTCTTT.

This clonotype was detected only a few times. The V call is TRBV7-2, the J call TRBJ2-3; D might be TRBD1 (5 bases). V lost 5 bases to trimming and J lost 1 base, with 13 bases between them. The length of the CDR3 is 15 residues. Germline V gene sequence: CDR1 SGHTA, CDR2 FQGNSA. The CDR3 sequence is CASSVGAQGTDTQYF. Written as DNA, the CDR3 is TGTGCCAGCAGCGTTGGGGCTCAGGGCACAGATACGCAGTATTTT.

The CDR3 loop is CASSQGSGTVYEQYF. In DNA form, the CDR3 reads TGCGCCAGCAGCCAAGGATCGGGAACGGTCTACGAGCAGTACTTC. The gene calls are TRBV4-1 and TRBJ2-5, with D possibly matching TRBD2 (5 bases). The closer fit of TRBJ2-7 to the DNA end suggests the J call may be wrong. CDR3 length: 15 amino acids. From germline, CDR1 is MGHRA and CDR2 YSYEKL.

V and J are TRBV4-1 and TRBJ1-2; D is uncertain. Looked up from germline, CDR1 is MGHRA and CDR2 is YSYEKL. Trimming took off 4 bases at V and 7 bases at J, with 13 bases between the two ends. This CDR3 region has 13 residues. The CDR3 protein is CASSPVNQGGYTF. CDR3 DNA: TGCGCCAGCAGCCCCGTGAATCAAGGTGGCTACACCTTC.

The rearrangement joins TRBV28 to TRBJ2-1; TRBD2 matches 13 bases. Germline loops: CDR1 MDHEN, CDR2 SYDVKM. Losses at the gene ends were 1 base for V and 0 bases for J; bases not matched to a gene: 6. This CDR3 region has 19 residues. CDR3 DNA: TGTGCCAGCAGTTTATTCCGGACTAGCGGGAGTCGCTCCTACAATGAGCAGTTCTTC. It translates to CASSLFRTSGSRSYNEQFF.